These 20 T cell receptor beta chains originate from one sample sequenced in a study of identical twins. TCRdb recomputed calls from the 5' RACE reads with MiXCR, one row per CDR3 protein. The data show around 1.7 million distinct CDR3 sequences, around 33% seen once. Sequenced sample: cord blood. Receptor source: a newborn girl in good health.

The rearrangement uses TRBV12-3 or TRBV12-4 and TRBJ2-3; perhaps TRBD2 as D (6 bases). The V end was cut by 3 bases, the J end by 6 bases, with 19 bases between. This CDR3 spans 16 amino acids. The CDR3 is CASSLWGRVLADTQYF. CDR3 coding DNA: TGTGCCAGCAGTTTGTGGGGAAGGGTCCTAGCGGATACGCAGTATTTT.

This clonotype turned up a few times. The chain couples TRBV7-2 to TRBJ2-3; D call uncertain. Trimming shortened V by 1 base and J by 1 base, and 12 bases separated the two germline ends. CDR3 size: 16 residues. The germline gives CDR1 SGHTA, CDR2 FQGNSA. DNA for the CDR3: TGTGCCAGCAGCTTAGGGGCCCGACGCGGCACAGATACGCAGTATTTT. It translates to CASSLGARRGTDTQYF.

The gene calls are TRBV2 and TRBJ2-7, with 10 bases fitting TRBD1. Per germline, CDR1 SNHLY and CDR2 FYNNEI. V was pared by 0 bases and J by 8 bases, with 4 bases of the junction left unmatched. The CDR3 spans 14 residues. The CDR3 region is CASSEAGQGYKQYF. CDR3 nucleotides: TGTGCCAGCAGTGAAGCGGGACAGGGGTACAAGCAGTACTTC.

This rearrangement joins TRBV5-1 to TRBJ2-1; 7 positions match TRBD2. The V and J ends lost 0 bases and 5 bases, in that order; junction bases with no gene match: 5. The CDR3 sequence is 15 residues long. The germline gives CDR1 SGHRS, CDR2 YFSETQ. CDR3 residues: CASSLAWGRDNEQFF. The DNA for the CDR3 is TGCGCCAGCAGCTTGGCCTGGGGGAGGGACAATGAGCAGTTCTTC.

The table lists this clonotype with a few counts. The chain links TRBV29-1 to TRBJ1-1; perhaps TRBD1 as D (6 bases). The germline V and J ends were trimmed by 7 bases and 0 bases, with 12 bases remaining between them. The germline V gene has CDR1 SQVTM and CDR2 ANQGSEA. This CDR3 has 13 residues. The CDR3 loop is CSAKGGVNTEAFF. CDR3 bases: TGCAGCGCGAAGGGGGGGGTGAACACTGAAGCTTTCTTT.

Comment on this clonotype: Just one base apart from a much larger clone, this may be a read error. The CDR3 end shows no conserved phenylalanine or tryptophan, and so a read error is likely. This sequence joins TRBV20-1 and TRBJ1-2; maybe TRBD1 (5 bases). Germline loops: CDR1 DFQATT, CDR2 SNEGSKA (reference sequence). Trimming left V 0 bases short and J 5 bases short, with 10 bases between. This CDR3 has 13 amino acids. CDR3 nucleotide sequence: TGCAGTGCTAGAGATCGGGGGAGATATGGCTACACCTTA. As protein: CSARDRGRYGYTL.

The rearrangement joins TRBV7-2 to TRBJ2-1, with a weak D call TRBD2 (5 bases). Germline V gene sequence: CDR1 SGHTA, CDR2 FQGNSA. The CDR3 spans 14 residues. The germline V and J ends were trimmed by 1 base and 6 bases, with 10 bases remaining between them. The CDR3 reads CASSLGWTSNEQFF. The CDR3 DNA is TGTGCCAGCAGCTTAGGATGGACTTCCAATGAGCAGTTCTTC.

The V call is TRBV2, the J call TRBJ2-3; 7 bases agree with TRBD2. The CDR3 is made up of 18 amino acids. Germline CDR1 is SNHLY and CDR2 is FYNNEI. J lost 1 base, V lost 5 bases, and 15 bases had no gene match. CDR3 nucleotide sequence: TGTGCCAGCAGTCCCCGGCTAGCGGCAATTCTAGGCACAGATACGCAGTATTTT. It codes for CASSPRLAAILGTDTQYF. Based on the CDR3 plus reference TRBV2 and TRBJ2-3, the full variable domain is EPEVTQTPSHQVTQMGQEVILRCVPISNHLYFYWYRQILGQKVEFLVSFYNNEISEKSEIFDDQFSVERPDGSNFTLKIRSTKLEDSAMYFCASSPRLAAILGTDTQYFGPGTRLTVL.

This clonotype was counted a few times. V usage is TRBV6-1 and J usage is TRBJ2-7; 10 bases agree with TRBD1. The trim removed 4 bases at V and 3 bases at J, leaving 9 bases unmatched. Germline lookup yields CDR1 MNHNS and CDR2 SASEGT. The CDR3 is 16 amino acids. This CDR3 is CASSGMGQGKGYEQYF. CDR3 DNA sequence: TGTGCCAGCAGTGGTATGGGACAGGGGAAAGGCTACGAGCAGTACTTC.

Turning to this clonotype: An end of the junction does not agree with germline; a read error may underlie this. The chain recombines TRBV28 with TRBJ1-2; TRBD1 matches at 8 bases. The CDR3 extends over 15 amino acids. Looked up from germline, CDR1 is MDHEN and CDR2 is SYDVKM. The CDR3 reads CACSLSGGPGYGYTF. The CDR3 nucleotides read TGTGCCTGCAGCCTCTCAGGGGGCCCGGGCTATGGCTACACCTTC.

This clonotype was observed a single time. At one end the junction does not follow the germline gene, possibly because of a read error. CDR3 DNA sequence: TGTGCCAGCAGTTTTAGACTAGCGGCCTCCACAGATGCGCAGTATTTT. Protein sequence: CASSFRLAASTDAQYF. The chain recombines TRBV12-3 or TRBV12-4 with TRBJ2-3; TRBD2 aligns across 9 bases. The CDR3 has 16 residues.

The V and J genes are TRBV14 and TRBJ1-2; D not certain. Trimming stripped 4 bases from V and 4 bases from J, with 10 bases between. The CDR3 extends over 13 amino acids. Germline lookup yields CDR1 SGHDN and CDR2 FVKESK. DNA of the CDR3: TGTGCCAGCAGCCGTAGCAGGTTCTATGGCTACACCTTC. Protein product: CASSRSRFYGYTF. Variable domain in full (rest from reference TRBV14 and TRBJ1-2): EAGVTQFPSHSVIEKGQTVTLRCDPISGHDNLYWYRRVMGKEIKFLLHFVKESKQDESGMPNNRFLAERTGGTYSTLKVQPAELEDSGVYFCASSRSRFYGYTFGSGTRLTVV.

This clonotype was picked up a small number of times. The chain couples TRBV7-9 to TRBJ1-2, with 7 bases matching TRBD1. The CDR3 contains 15 residues. J gave up 4 bases and V 3 bases, and 8 bases lay outside the gene matches. Looked up from germline, CDR1 is SEHNR and CDR2 is FQNEAQ (reference sequence). CDR3 sequence (DNA): TGTGCCAGCAGCTTTACAGGACAGGATCTCTATGGCTACACCTTC. Its protein product is CASSFTGQDLYGYTF.

This clonotype was picked up many times. The gene calls are TRBV29-1 and TRBJ2-5; 7 nucleotides agree with TRBD2. Trimming at V came to 7 bases and at J to 6 bases, leaving 11 bases not matched to a gene. This CDR3 region has 13 residues. Germline V CDR1 and CDR2: SQVTM, ANQGSEA. CDR3 amino acids: CSAQTSGIKTQYF. In DNA, the CDR3 is TGCAGCGCACAAACAAGCGGGATAAAGACCCAGTACTTC.

This chain joins TRBV3-1 and TRBJ2-1; D gene unclear. This CDR3 has 18 residues. CDR1 is LGHDT, CDR2 YNNKEL, per germline (reference sequence). V lost 0 bases and J 9 bases, leaving 24 bases between the germline ends. The CDR3 protein is CASSQDRVLKIVVGEQFF. DNA of the CDR3: TGTGCCAGCAGCCAAGATCGAGTACTGAAGATAGTCGTTGGTGAGCAGTTCTTC.

The chain has TRBV28 and TRBJ2-7, with D perhaps TRBD1 (6 bases). V lost 5 bases, J lost 2 bases, and 19 bases lay in between. The CDR3 is 16 residues long. Germline values: CDR1 MDHEN, CDR2 SYDVKM. The CDR3 loop is CASSLPPGADPYEQYF. The CDR3, as DNA: TGTGCCAGCAGTCTCCCACCAGGGGCGGATCCCTACGAGCAGTACTTC. Variable domain in full (rest from reference TRBV28 and TRBJ2-7): DVKVTQSSRYLVKRTGEKVFLECVQDMDHENMFWYRQDPGLGLRLIYFSYDVKMKEKGDIPEGYSVSREKKERFSLILESASTNQTSMYLCASSLPPGADPYEQYFGPGTRLTVT.

This clonotype was counted between two and nine times. The gene calls are TRBV4-1 and TRBJ2-1; no clear D gene. The V gene lost 6 bases and the J gene lost 4 bases, with 16 bases spanning the gap. CDR3 length: 15 residues. Germline V lookup: CDR1 MGHRA, CDR2 YSYEKL. The CDR3 nucleotides read TGCGCCAGCAGGAAAGATACCCACGTATACAATGAGCAGTTCTTC. It yields the protein CASRKDTHVYNEQFF.

This clonotype came up a few times. The V and J genes are TRBV4-2 and TRBJ2-3; 8 bases line up with TRBD2. Per the germline V gene, CDR1 is LGHNA and CDR2 is YNFKEQ. V lost 0 bases to trimming and J lost 3 bases; unmatched junction nucleotides: 8. This CDR3 region has 17 residues. CDR3 loop: CASSQEPGGRLTDTQYF. The CDR3 DNA sequence: TGTGCCAGCAGCCAAGAACCGGGGGGGCGATTGACAGATACGCAGTATTTT.

This clonotype was seen more than once but under ten times. The rearrangement uses TRBV12-3 or TRBV12-4 and TRBJ1-1; D call uncertain. The CDR3 loop spans 14 amino acids. Trimming removed 6 bases from V and 1 base from J, with 12 bases in between. The CDR3 spells CASSARAKNTEAFF. As DNA, the CDR3 is TGTGCCAGCAGCGCACGGGCTAAGAACACTGAAGCTTTCTTT.

This clonotype appeared a few times. V gene TRBV20-1 combines with J gene TRBJ2-7, with 7 bases matching TRBD2. Germline V gene sequence: CDR1 DFQATT, CDR2 SNEGSKA (reference sequence). V lost 3 bases to trimming and J lost 5 bases; unmatched junction nucleotides: 10. CDR3 length: 14 amino acids. For the CDR3, the DNA is TGCAGTGCTAGTTCCCGCGAGGGAGGGAACGAGCAGTACTTC. This sequence encodes CSASSREGGNEQYF.